Shown below are 14 T cell receptor beta chains from a single sample sequenced in a study of blood T cell repertoires in COVID-19. Sequenced by immunoSEQ multiplex PCR; TCRdb stores in-frame clones only, minus some. Of more than 300,000 clones in the sample, around 87% were seen once. Source material: peripheral blood. The receptors stem from a woman aged 25-40 years with COVID-19, enrolled during active disease.

The rearrangement uses TRBV5-6 and TRBJ2-7; TRBD2 aligns across 11 bases. V shed 2 bases, J shed 5 bases, and the junction held 6 bases outside the gene matches. The CDR3 spans 15 residues. Germline CDR1 and CDR2: SGHDT and YYEEEE. The DNA for the CDR3 is TGTGCCAGCAGCTTTATAGCGGGAGGGCCGAACGAGCAGTACTTC. Its translation is CASSFIAGGPNEQYF.

The chain uses TRBV4-1 and TRBJ2-7; 7 nucleotides align to TRBD1. V dropped 0 bases and J dropped 1; count of bases not matched to a gene: 6. Germline V gives CDR1 MGHRA, CDR2 YSYEKL. CDR3 length equals 16 residues. CDR3 region: CASSQDFATGSYEQYF. In DNA form, the CDR3 reads TGCGCCAGCAGCCAAGATTTTGCGACAGGGTCCTACGAGCAGTACTTC.

The chain uses TRBV18 and TRBJ1-2; 7 positions agree with TRBD1. The ends lost 1 base at V and 1 base at J; junction bases unmatched: 9. The CDR3 consists of 17 residues. The germline CDR1 and CDR2 sequences are KGHSH and LQKENI. The CDR3 bases are TGTGCCAGCTCACCACTCCAGACAGGGTCGGGTAACTATGGCTACACCTTC. Protein: CASSPLQTGSGNYGYTF.

V gene TRBV9 combines with J gene TRBJ2-3, with 8 positions matching TRBD2. The germline CDR1 and CDR2 sequences are SGDLS and YYNGEE. The CDR3 has 18 amino acids. V shed 0 bases, J shed 4 bases, and the junction held 13 bases outside the gene matches. CDR3 sequence (DNA): TGTGCCAGCAGCGTAGAAGGACGCGGCGGGAGGTGGGCAGATACGCAGTATTTT. This sequence encodes CASSVEGRGGRWADTQYF. Looking up the rest from reference TRBV9 and TRBJ2-3 gives the full variable domain: DSGVTQTPKHLITATGQRVTLRCSPRSGDLSVYWYQQSLDQGLQFLIQYYNGEERAKGNILERFSAQQFPDLHSELNLSSLELGDSALYFCASSVEGRGGRWADTQYFGPGTRLTVL.

This clone was recorded only once. CDR3 sequence reads: CASSGPTVAGSPLHF. DNA of the CDR3: TGTGCCAGCAGCGGGCCAACAGTCGCGGGGTCACCCCTCCACTTT. The chain employs TRBV5-4 and TRBJ1-6; D is uncertain. CDR1 is SGHNT and CDR2 is YYREEE in the germline V gene (reference sequence). Trimming took off 4 bases at V and 10 bases at J, with 18 bases between the two ends. The CDR3 runs 15 residues. The full variable domain, with the rest looked up from reference TRBV5-4 and TRBJ1-6, is ETGVTQSPTHLIKTRGQQVTLRCSSQSGHNTVSWYQQALGQGPQFIFQYYREEENGRGNFPPRFSGLQFPNYSSELNVNALELDDSALYLCASSGPTVAGSPLHFGNGTRLTVT.

The V call is TRBV4-1, the J call TRBJ2-3; 10 nucleotides line up with TRBD2. Germline-derived CDR1 and CDR2 are MGHRA and YSYEKL. The CDR3 spans 19 residues. The V and J ends lost 0 bases and 0 bases, in that order; junction bases with no gene match: 9. DNA for the CDR3: TGCGCCAGCAGCCAAGACGGGCTAGCGGGAGTGACTAGCACAGATACGCAGTATTTT. Protein: CASSQDGLAGVTSTDTQYF.

This rearrangement joins TRBV9 to TRBJ2-7, with 9 bases identical to TRBD1. The CDR3 has 15 residues. Trimming removed 4 bases from V and 5 bases from J; junction bases left unmatched: 10. The V gene's germline CDR1 is SGDLS and CDR2 YYNGEE. CDR3 DNA: TGTGCCAGCAGCCTTGGGACAGGGCTTGATCACGAGCAGTACTTC. Translated: CASSLGTGLDHEQYF. Combining the CDR3 with reference TRBV9 and TRBJ2-7 gives the whole variable domain DSGVTQTPKHLITATGQRVTLRCSPRSGDLSVYWYQQSLDQGLQFLIQYYNGEERAKGNILERFSAQQFPDLHSELNLSSLELGDSALYFCASSLGTGLDHEQYFGPGTRLTVT.

This clone was detected only a few times. The chain is built from TRBV5-1 and TRBJ2-7, with 9 nucleotides matching TRBD2. This CDR3 comprises 16 residues. Germline CDR1 reads SGHRS; CDR2 reads YFSETQ. Trimming removed 1 base from V and 0 bases from J; junction bases left unmatched: 5. The DNA for the CDR3 is TGCGCCAGCAGCTTGTTTAGCGGGAGCCCCTCCTACGAGCAGTACTTC. This encodes CASSLFSGSPSYEQYF.

The chain is built from TRBV7-8 and TRBJ2-3, with TRBD2 identical over 8 bases. From germline, CDR1 is SGHVS and CDR2 FQNEAQ. This CDR3 region has 18 residues. Trimming at V came to 1 base and at J to 2 bases, leaving 11 bases not matched to a gene. CDR3 loop: CASSLGPEAGELTDTQYF. DNA of the CDR3: TGTGCCAGCAGCTTAGGGCCGGAAGCGGGAGAGCTCACAGATACGCAGTATTTT.

V usage is TRBV2 and J usage is TRBJ2-3; 9 bases map to TRBD2. The CDR3 has 15 amino acids. Unmatched junction bases numbered 7, after V lost 6 bases and J lost 3 bases. Germline lookup yields CDR1 SNHLY and CDR2 FYNNEI. This CDR3 reads CASRFSGSKTDTQYF. CDR3 DNA: TGTGCCAGCAGGTTTAGCGGGAGCAAAACAGATACGCAGTATTTT.

This chain links TRBV18 with TRBJ1-1; D perhaps matches TRBD1 (5 bases). The V and J ends lost 1 base and 1 base respectively, with 7 bases between them. CDR1 KGHSH and CDR2 LQKENI come from the germline V gene. This CDR3 contains 14 residues. The CDR3 sequence: CASSPLDRNTEAFF. The CDR3 nucleotides are TGTGCCAGCTCACCACTAGACAGGAACACTGAAGCTTTCTTT.

This rearrangement joins TRBV27 to TRBJ2-7; TRBD1 matches at 12 bases. The CDR3 runs to 14 residues. V dropped 5 bases and J dropped 7; count of bases not matched to a gene: 6. CDR1 is MNHEY, CDR2 SMNVEV, per germline (reference sequence). The CDR3 nucleotides read TGTGCCAGCAGTCCGGGACAGGGGGCGGGAGAGCAGTACTTC. The encoded protein is CASSPGQGAGEQYF.

The chain links TRBV2 to TRBJ2-3; 11 positions match TRBD1. In germline, CDR1 is SNHLY, CDR2 FYNNEI. With V trimmed by 7 bases and J by 3 bases, 9 bases remained unmatched. CDR3 length: 16 amino acids. The CDR3 is CASTEWDRGTTDTQYF. The CDR3 DNA reads as TGTGCCAGCACAGAATGGGACAGGGGGACAACAGATACGCAGTATTTT.

This chain links TRBV6-2 or TRBV6-3 with TRBJ2-3; 15 bases line up with TRBD2. Germline values: CDR1 MNHEY, CDR2 SVGEGT. V shed 2 bases, J shed 5 bases, and the junction held 14 bases outside the gene matches. The CDR3 totals 20 residues. CDR3 bases: TGTGCCAGCAGTTACCCTACCCCCGGACTAGCGGGAGGGCCGGGAGATACGCAGTATTTT. Amino acid sequence: CASSYPTPGLAGGPGDTQYF.